Listed below are T cell receptor beta chains from one sample, sequenced in a study of blood T cell repertoires in COVID-19. Libraries were prepared by immunoSEQ multiplex PCR; TCRdb keeps only in-frame clonotypes and omits some of them. The sample contains about 430,000 clones, roughly 84% of which appear only once. Sequencing was done on a sample of PBMCs or T cells enriched from blood (not recorded which). All receptors come from a woman aged 18-30 years who had been exposed to COVID-19. The CDR3 runs from the conserved cysteine through the conserved F or W. Size tells how often a clone was seen (once, few, many) or the class of an expanded clone, and some rows leave it out.

TRBV7-9	-	15	TRBJ1-6	CASSLPTVYNSPLHF
TRBV28	-	17	TRBJ2-7	CASSLVRRQGVSYEQYF
TRBV6-5	few	15	TRBJ1-5	CASSRTEYSNQPQHF
TRBV4-1	-	15	TRBJ1-5	CASSQVTGLNQPQHF
TRBV9	-	13	TRBJ1-1	CASSVSATGEAFF
TRBV9	-	15	TRBJ2-3	CASTRAGLSTDTQYF
TRBV11-2	-	14	TRBJ2-5	CASSLGTAQETQYF
TRBV28	-	15	TRBJ1-2	CASTSSSTGATSYTF
TRBV7-3	-	18	TRBJ2-6	CASSLTGYAGSGANVLTF
TRBV3-1/TRBV3-2	-	16	TRBJ2-2	CASSQAGTGRAGELFF